This T cell receptor (beta chain) came from a study of cytomegalovirus exposure and HLA in healthy donors. The PCR ran on 60 Vbeta and 13 Jbeta primers. Produced via immunoSEQ multiplex PCR; TCRdb's table is partial and in-frame only. The table has about 150,000 clones, roughly 80% seen once; the top ten hold 13%. The CDR3 contains 17 residues. Germline-derived CDR1 and CDR2 are MGHRA and YSYEKL. The V and J ends lost 0 bases and 1 base respectively, with 15 bases between them. V is TRBV4-1 and J is TRBJ1-1; D possibly corresponds to TRBD1 (6 bases). This receptor was taken from a woman in her forties or fifties in good health and CMV-seropositive. Sequencing input: PBMCs. This CDR3 is CASSQDPRPTGNTEAFF. The CDR3 DNA reads as TGCGCCAGCAGCCAAGATCCCCGCCCGACAGGGAACACTGAAGCTTTCTTT.